This TCR beta chain was retrieved from a study of cytomegalovirus exposure and HLA in healthy donors. Points from the study as a whole: The authors judged a highly shared variant cluster likely a sequencing artifact.

For this clone: Its antigen is unknown. At one boundary the junction diverges from the germline segment, which might be a read error.

PCR employed 60 Vbeta and 13 Jbeta primers. The data were produced by immunoSEQ multiplex PCR, yet TCRdb's version contains in-frame clones alone and is incomplete. The sample contains about 67,000 clones, about 82% of which appear only once. Healthy bone marrow donors made up the donor group. Germline V CDR1 and CDR2: SNHLY, FYNNEI. This CDR3 has 15 amino acids. The TCR sequence derives from a young woman in good health and CMV-seronegative. The V and J genes are TRBV2 and TRBJ2-7; D might be TRBD1 (6 bases). The sample was PBMCs. DNA for the CDR3: TGTGCCAGCAGGGAAGCCTGGGGGCCTGGGTACGAGCAGTACTTC. Translated, it gives CASREAWGPGYEQYF.